In its sample, the clone carrying this T cell receptor beta chain was seen a few times. Germline V gives CDR1 KGHDR, CDR2 SFDVKD. This CDR3 has 15 amino acids. Unmatched junction bases numbered 3, after V lost 4 bases and J lost 0 bases. Each CDR3 protein is one row after TCRdb ran MiXCR on the 5' RACE reads. The sample has approximately 100,000 distinct CDR3 sequences, approximately 20% seen once; the top ten hold about a fifth. This record comes from a study of spatial heterogeneity in lung cancer. Background on the study: When follow-up PBMC samples existed, they were sequenced (at a median of around 23 months after resection).

Documented time point: blood at routine non-recurrence follow-up after resection. The chain links TRBV24-1 to TRBJ2-3; 7 bases match TRBD2. The TCR was taken from a male donor with early-stage non-small cell lung cancer. The material sequenced was PBMCs, taken at follow-up. The CDR3 spells CATSEGGRSTDTQYF. CDR3 sequence (DNA): TGTGCCACCAGTGAGGGAGGGCGTAGCACAGATACGCAGTATTTT.